This paragraph reports one T cell receptor beta chain. Its antigen is still unknown. The sample comes from a study of radiation and T cells in renal cell carcinoma. Overall study: Nephrectomy followed 15 Gy stereotactic body radiation by 4 weeks.

Profiled with immunoSEQ multiplex PCR; TCRdb holds only in-frame clones, not every one. The sample contains approximately 120,000 clones, 81% of which appear only once. Study-wide results and caveats: From baseline, blood top tumor clonotypes peaked at 2 weeks post-radiation.

Time point here: blood 2 weeks post-SBRT. Described treatment: 15 Gy SBRT to primary tumor, nephrectomy 4 weeks later. CDR1 LGHNA and CDR2 YNFKEQ come from the germline V gene. This CDR3 spans 16 amino acids. J was trimmed by 3 bases and V by 3 bases; bases with no gene match: 9. Sequencing used blood, obtained from a patient whose treatment included radiotherapy and nephrectomy. The source is a man aged 45 to 65 with renal cell carcinoma. The chain carries TRBV4-2 and TRBJ1-1; 8 bases align to TRBD1. The CDR3 DNA is TGTGCCAGCAGCCATACCGACAGGGGAATTCACACTGAAGCTTTCTTT. Its protein is CASSHTDRGIHTEAFF.